Below, 3 T cell receptor beta chains from the same sample are listed, as sequenced in a study of blood T cell repertoires in COVID-19. Only in-frame clones appear in the TCRdb table, and some are missing; sequencing was by immunoSEQ multiplex PCR. The sample has 350,000 or so clones, 88% seen once. Sequences were obtained from peripheral blood. Source of these receptors: a woman aged 25 to 39 with COVID-19, enrolled during active disease.

The chain recombines TRBV27 with TRBJ1-2; D not certain. Trimming cost V 5 bases and J 5 bases, with 15 bases left between them. The CDR3 runs to 14 residues. Germline-derived CDR1 and CDR2 are MNHEY and SMNVEV (reference sequence). The CDR3 here is CASSPTRRGYGYTF. CDR3 in DNA: TGTGCCAGCAGTCCTACAAGGAGAGGGTATGGCTACACCTTC.

This clone appeared once. The J gene is TRBJ1-2, the V gene TRBV6-5, with 7 bases fitting TRBD1. The CDR3 has 13 amino acids. Per germline, CDR1 MNHEY and CDR2 SVGAGI. V trimming: 8 bases; J trimming: 3 bases; junction bases outside the gene matches: 6. The DNA for the CDR3 is TGTGCCAGCGACGGACAGGCGCACTATGGCTACACCTTC. The encoded protein is CASDGQAHYGYTF.

The chain is built from TRBV2 and TRBJ1-2; the D is unclear. The CDR3 totals 12 residues. Trimming removed 6 bases at V and 4 bases at J, with 9 bases between. From germline, CDR1 is SNHLY and CDR2 FYNNEI. The CDR3 bases are TGTGCCAGCAGCCGCGAGGGCTATGGCTACACCTTC. Encoded protein: CASSREGYGYTF. Combining the CDR3 with reference TRBV2 and TRBJ1-2 gives the whole variable domain EPEVTQTPSHQVTQMGQEVILRCVPISNHLYFYWYRQILGQKVEFLVSFYNNEISEKSEIFDDQFSVERPDGSNFTLKIRSTKLEDSAMYFCASSREGYGYTFGSGTRLTVV.